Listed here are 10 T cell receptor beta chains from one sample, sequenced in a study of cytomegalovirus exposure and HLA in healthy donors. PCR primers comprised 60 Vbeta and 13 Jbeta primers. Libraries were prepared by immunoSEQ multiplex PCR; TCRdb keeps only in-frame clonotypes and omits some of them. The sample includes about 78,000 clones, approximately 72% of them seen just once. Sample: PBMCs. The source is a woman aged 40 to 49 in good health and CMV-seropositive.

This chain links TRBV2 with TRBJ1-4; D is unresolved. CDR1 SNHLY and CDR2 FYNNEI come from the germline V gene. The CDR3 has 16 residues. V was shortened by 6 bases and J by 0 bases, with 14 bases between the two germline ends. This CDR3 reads CASRISGTPTNEKLFF. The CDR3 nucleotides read TGTGCCAGCAGGATATCGGGAACCCCAACTAATGAAAAACTGTTTTTT.

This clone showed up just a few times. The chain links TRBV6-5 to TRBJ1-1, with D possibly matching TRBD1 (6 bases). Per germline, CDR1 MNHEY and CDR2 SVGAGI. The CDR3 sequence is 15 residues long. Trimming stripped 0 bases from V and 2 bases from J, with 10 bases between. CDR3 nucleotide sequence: TGTGCCAGCAGTTACTCACCAGGGGTCAACACTGAAGCTTTCTTT. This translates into CASSYSPGVNTEAFF.

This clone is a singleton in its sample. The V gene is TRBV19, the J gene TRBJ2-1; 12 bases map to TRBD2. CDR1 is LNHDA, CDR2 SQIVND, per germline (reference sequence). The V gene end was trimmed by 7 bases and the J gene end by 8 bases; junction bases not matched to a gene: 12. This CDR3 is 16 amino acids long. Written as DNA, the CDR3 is TGTGCCAGTAAAGAGACTAGCGGGAGTTTCGGACATGAGCAGTTCTTC. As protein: CASKETSGSFGHEQFF. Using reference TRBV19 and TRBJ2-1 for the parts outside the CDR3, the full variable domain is DGGITQSPKYLFRKEGQNVTLSCEQNLNHDAMYWYRQDPGQGLRLIYYSQIVNDFQKGDIAEGYSVSREKKESFPLTVTSAQKNPTAFYLCASKETSGSFGHEQFFGPGTRLTVL.

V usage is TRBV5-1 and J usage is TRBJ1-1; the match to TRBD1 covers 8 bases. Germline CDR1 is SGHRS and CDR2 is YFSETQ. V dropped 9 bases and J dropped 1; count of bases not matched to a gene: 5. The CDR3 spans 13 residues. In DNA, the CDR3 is TGCGCCACGCGACAGGGGAAGAACACTGAAGCTTTCTTT. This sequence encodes CATRQGKNTEAFF.

CDR3 sequence reads: CASSLLTSGYYNEQFF. The DNA for the CDR3 is TGTGCCAGCAGTTTACTGACTAGCGGGTACTACAATGAGCAGTTCTTC. The chain employs TRBV27 and TRBJ2-1; 10 bases align to TRBD2. Losses at the gene ends were 2 bases for V and 3 bases for J; bases not matched to a gene: 4. The CDR3 is 16 residues long. The germline CDR1 and CDR2 sequences are MNHEY and SMNVEV (reference sequence).

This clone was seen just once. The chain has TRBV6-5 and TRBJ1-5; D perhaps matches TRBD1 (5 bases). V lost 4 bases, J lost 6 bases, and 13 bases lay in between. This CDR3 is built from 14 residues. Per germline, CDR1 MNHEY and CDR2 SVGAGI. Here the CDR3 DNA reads TGTGCCAGCAGTTCAGGGAGGGTGGGTCAGCCCCAGCATTTT. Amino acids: CASSSGRVGQPQHF.

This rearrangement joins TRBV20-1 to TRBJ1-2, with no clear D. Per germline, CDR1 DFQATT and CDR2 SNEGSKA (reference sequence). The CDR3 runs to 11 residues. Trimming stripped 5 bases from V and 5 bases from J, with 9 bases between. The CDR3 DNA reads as TGCAGTGCTCCCCGGGAGTATGGCTACACCTTC. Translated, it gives CSAPREYGYTF.

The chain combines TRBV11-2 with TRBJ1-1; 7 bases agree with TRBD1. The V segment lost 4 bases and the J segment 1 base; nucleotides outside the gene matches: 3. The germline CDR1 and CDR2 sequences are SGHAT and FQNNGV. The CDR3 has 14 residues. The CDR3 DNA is TGTGCCAGCAGCTCACAGGGGAGGAACACTGAAGCTTTCTTT. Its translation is CASSSQGRNTEAFF.

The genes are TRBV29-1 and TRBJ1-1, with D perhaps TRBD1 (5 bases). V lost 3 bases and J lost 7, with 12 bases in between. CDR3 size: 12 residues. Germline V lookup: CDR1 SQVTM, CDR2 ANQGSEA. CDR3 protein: CSVEGRSFEAFF. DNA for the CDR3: TGCAGCGTTGAGGGGCGATCATTTGAAGCTTTCTTT.

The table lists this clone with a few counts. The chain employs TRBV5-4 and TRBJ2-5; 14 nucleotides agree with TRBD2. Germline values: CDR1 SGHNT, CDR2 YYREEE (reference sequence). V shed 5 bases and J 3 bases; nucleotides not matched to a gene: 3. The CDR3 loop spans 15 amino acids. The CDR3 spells CASRMTSGGEETQYF. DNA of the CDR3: TGTGCCAGCAGAATGACTAGCGGGGGGGAAGAGACCCAGTACTTC. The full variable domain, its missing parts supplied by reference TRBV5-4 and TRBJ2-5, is ETGVTQSPTHLIKTRGQQVTLRCSSQSGHNTVSWYQQALGQGPQFIFQYYREEENGRGNFPPRFSGLQFPNYSSELNVNALELDDSALYLCASRMTSGGEETQYFGPGTRLLVL.